This T cell receptor (beta chain) was profiled in a study of OX40 agonist ivuxolimab in advanced cancers. Sequenced by immunoSEQ multiplex PCR; TCRdb stores in-frame clones only, minus some. Of fewer than 85,000 clones listed, 65% to 90% are singletons. Regarding this clone: Antigen: not known.

Trimming stripped 4 bases from V and 6 bases from J, with 20 bases between. Germline V CDR1 and CDR2: SGDLS, YYNGEE. CDR3 length: 15 residues. Notes on the study in general: With doses of 0.1 to 3.0 mg/kg, CD4+ and CD8+ blood T cells had undergone clonal expansion by week 6.

Here the sequenced sample was CD4+ or CD8+ T cells sorted from blood, taken in a trial of the OX40 agonist ivuxolimab. This TCR was sampled from an adult with an advanced solid tumor such as melanoma, head and neck, liver or kidney cancer. The chain recombines TRBV9 with TRBJ2-7; D uncertain. CDR3 sequence: CASSRSSRGVGEQYF. In DNA form, the CDR3 reads TGTGCCAGCAGCCGTAGCAGCAGAGGAGTCGGCGAGCAGTACTTC.